A single sample gave rise to the 31 T cell receptor beta chains below, sequenced in a study of T cell repertoires in cytomegalovirus infection. In TCRdb, the reads were re-called with MiXCR into one record per CDR3 protein. The sample has more than 650,000 distinct CDR3 sequences; 35% are singletons. The sequencing sample was made of PBMCs. All receptors derive from a human donor in good health (CMV status not recorded). Some clones in this sample may be carry-over from other donors' samples.

The chain has TRBV3-1 and TRBJ1-1, with D possibly matching TRBD1 (5 bases). Germline loops: CDR1 LGHDT, CDR2 YNNKEL (reference sequence). Trimming shortened V by 0 bases and J by 3 bases, and 11 bases separated the two germline ends. This CDR3 has 15 residues. The CDR3 here is CASSQDGGGDTEAFF. The CDR3, as DNA: TGTGCCAGCAGCCAAGATGGGGGAGGGGACACTGAAGCTTTCTTT. Using reference TRBV3-1 and TRBJ1-1 for the parts outside the CDR3, the full variable domain is DTAVSQTPKYLVTQMGNDKSIKCEQNLGHDTMYWYKQDSKKFLKIMFSYNNKELIINETVPNRFSPKSPDKAHLNLHINSLELGDSAVYFCASSQDGGGDTEAFFGQGTRLTVV.

This clonotype was seen repeatedly, ten times or more. This rearrangement joins TRBV7-8 to TRBJ1-5; no definite D call. There are 15 residues in the CDR3. V gave up 6 bases and J gave up 4 bases, with 16 bases separating them. Germline lookup yields CDR1 SGHVS and CDR2 FQNEAQ. The CDR3 DNA sequence: TGTGCCAGCAGTCTACAGTTTGGGAATAATCAGCCCCAGCATTTT. Its translation: CASSLQFGNNQPQHF.

This clonotype was counted between two and nine times. The chain carries TRBV5-4 and TRBJ1-1; possible D gene TRBD1, 5 bases. V was pared by 4 bases and J by 3 bases, with 10 bases between. The germline gives CDR1 SGHNT, CDR2 YYREEE (reference sequence). This CDR3 is built from 13 residues. The CDR3 sequence: CASSLDIYTEAFF. DNA of the CDR3: TGTGCCAGCAGCCTGGACATATACACTGAAGCTTTCTTT. The entire variable domain, with the rest obtained from reference TRBV5-4 and TRBJ1-1, is as follows: ETGVTQSPTHLIKTRGQQVTLRCSSQSGHNTVSWYQQALGQGPQFIFQYYREEENGRGNFPPRFSGLQFPNYSSELNVNALELDDSALYLCASSLDIYTEAFFGQGTRLTVV.

The chain carries TRBV7-8 and TRBJ2-5; 8 nucleotides line up with TRBD2. Germline trimming cut 4 bases from V and 2 bases from J; bases unmatched to any gene: 15. From germline, CDR1 is SGHVS and CDR2 FQNEAQ. This CDR3 comprises 18 residues. Here the CDR3 DNA reads TGTGCCAGCAGCTCGACCGTCCGTCCGACTAGCGCACAAGAGACCCAGTACTTC. Translating gives CASSSTVRPTSAQETQYF.

The CDR3 bases are TGTGCCAGCAGTTACGAGAGGGGAGGCTACGAGCAGTACTTC. Translation: CASSYERGGYEQYF. The chain links TRBV6-2 or TRBV6-3 to TRBJ2-7; tentatively, D is TRBD2 (6 bases). The CDR3 is 14 amino acids. Germline-derived CDR1 and CDR2 are MNHEY and SVGEGT. V lost 2 bases and J 3 bases, leaving 11 bases between the germline ends.

This clonotype has more than one count but fewer than ten. V usage is TRBV7-2 and J usage is TRBJ2-2, with 10 bases that match TRBD2. The CDR3 has 17 residues. Unmatched junction bases numbered 9, after V lost 2 bases and J lost 6 bases. In germline, CDR1 is SGHTA, CDR2 FQGNSA. CDR3 in amino acids: CASSLRSLAGDAGELFF. The CDR3 DNA reads TGTGCCAGCAGCTTAAGGTCTCTAGCGGGGGATGCCGGGGAGCTGTTTTTT.

This clonotype has just a few counts. This chain connects TRBV19 to TRBJ2-3, with 8 bases that match TRBD2. This CDR3 region has 15 residues. Germline assignment: CDR1 LNHDA and CDR2 SQIVND (reference sequence). V lost 4 bases and J lost 5; bases outside the gene matches: 8. CDR3 nucleotides: TGTGCCAGTAGTACCGGGGCGGGAGGAAGAGATACGCAGTATTTT. Amino acids: CASSTGAGGRDTQYF.

V is TRBV29-1 and J is TRBJ2-7; TRBD1 matches at 12 bases. The CDR3 sequence is 14 residues long. Germline values: CDR1 SQVTM, CDR2 ANQGSEA. The V and J ends lost 2 bases and 5 bases, in that order; junction bases with no gene match: 4. CDR3 region: CSVEKGTGGNEQYF. The CDR3 DNA is TGCAGCGTTGAAAAGGGGACAGGGGGCAACGAGCAGTACTTC.

In its sample, this clonotype was seen a few times. The chain couples TRBV6-5 to TRBJ2-7; D is undetermined. V lost 8 bases to trimming and J lost 6 bases, with 14 bases between them. The germline CDR1 and CDR2 sequences are MNHEY and SVGAGI. CDR3 size: 12 residues. CDR3 in DNA: TGTGCCAGCTCGGCAGGCCGACGCGAGCAGTACTTC. As protein: CASSAGRREQYF.

The chain links TRBV10-3 to TRBJ2-3; the D gene is possibly TRBD1 (5 bases). Deletions cut 9 bases from V and 5 bases from J, with 9 bases between. From germline, CDR1 is ENHRY and CDR2 SYGVKD. The CDR3 loop spans 11 amino acids. CDR3 in amino acids: CAINRGDTQYF. The CDR3 coding sequence is TGTGCCATAAATAGGGGAGATACGCAGTATTTT.

This chain uses TRBV28 with TRBJ1-1; no definite D call. The ends were cut back, 6 bases at V and 1 base at J, with 15 bases in the middle. CDR3 size: 15 residues. Germline assignment: CDR1 MDHEN and CDR2 SYDVKM. The CDR3 loop is CASSPFSLGNTEAFF. CDR3 coding DNA: TGTGCCAGCAGCCCTTTCAGCCTGGGGAACACTGAAGCTTTCTTT.

CDR3 coding DNA: TGTGCCAGTAGTGACGGGGGACAAATGAACACTGAAGCTTTCTTT. Its translation is CASSDGGQMNTEAFF. J is TRBJ1-1 and V is TRBV19, with D perhaps matching TRBD1 (6 bases). This CDR3 is 15 amino acids long. The V end was cut by 5 bases, the J end by 0 bases, with 13 bases between. Germline assignment: CDR1 LNHDA and CDR2 SQIVND (reference sequence).

This clonotype occurred once. This chain connects TRBV18 to TRBJ2-1; D uncertain. V was trimmed by 3 bases and J by 7 bases, leaving 10 bases between them. The CDR3 has 13 amino acids. The V gene's germline CDR1 is KGHSH and CDR2 LQKENI. CDR3 nucleotide sequence: TGTGCCAGCTCACCCCCAGGTAGAAATGAGCAGTTCTTC. Translated, it gives CASSPPGRNEQFF.

As concerns this clonotype: The CDR3 does not end in the conserved phenylalanine or tryptophan, so this is likely a read error. The rearrangement joins TRBV11-1 to TRBJ2-5; 9 bases are a match to TRBD2. Germline trimming cut 5 bases from V and 5 bases from J; bases unmatched to any gene: 9. The CDR3 is made up of 15 amino acids. Per germline, CDR1 SGHAT and CDR2 FQDESV (reference sequence). CDR3 in DNA: TGTGCCAGCAGCCTTGCCGGGACTAGCAGCGAGACCCAGTACTTA. Translating gives CASSLAGTSSETQYL.

The chain employs TRBV24-1 and TRBJ2-7; 7 bases are a match to TRBD1. The V segment lost 3 bases and the J segment 6 bases; nucleotides outside the gene matches: 10. Germline V gene data show CDR1 as KGHDR and CDR2 as SFDVKD. The CDR3 is 15 amino acids. The CDR3 sequence: CATSDGDRVWSEQYF. The CDR3 DNA reads TGTGCCACCAGTGATGGAGACAGGGTATGGAGCGAGCAGTACTTC.

This clonotype has more than one count but fewer than ten. The genes are TRBV7-6 and TRBJ2-7, with D hard to call. With 6 bases removed from V and 3 bases from J, the gap between germline ends came to 12 bases. The CDR3 sequence is 13 residues long. Germline CDR1 and CDR2: SGHVS and FNYEAQ. This chain's CDR3 is CASSSGRNYEQYF. CDR3 nucleotides: TGTGCCAGCAGTTCCGGCCGCAACTACGAGCAGTACTTC. The full variable domain, its missing parts supplied by reference TRBV7-6 and TRBJ2-7, is GAGVSQSPRYKVTKRGQDVALRCDPISGHVSLYWYRQALGQGPEFLTYFNYEAQQDKSGLPNDRFSAERPEGSISTLTIQRTEQRDSAMYRCASSSGRNYEQYFGPGTRLTVT.

Points on this clonotype: This sequence may be a read error, since a much larger clone differs from it by one base. The chain employs TRBV19 and TRBJ1-5; TRBD1 agrees at 9 bases. CDR1 and CDR2 (germline): LNHDA, SQIVND (reference sequence). The CDR3 has 18 residues. CDR3 sequence reads: CVSSSYRDRAKGNQPQHF. The CDR3 nucleotides are TGTGTCAGTAGTTCCTACCGGGACAGGGCTAAAGGCAATCAGCCCCAGCATTTT.

The gene calls are TRBV28 and TRBJ2-1; D may be TRBD1 (5 bases). Germline V gene lookup returns CDR1 MDHEN and CDR2 SYDVKM. The germline V and J ends were trimmed by 7 bases and 1 base, with 17 bases remaining between them. The CDR3 has 16 residues. CDR3 nucleotides: TGTGCCAGCACCTCTGCGACAGCCCAATCCTACAATGAGCAGTTCTTC. As protein: CASTSATAQSYNEQFF.

The chain carries TRBV6-1 and TRBJ1-5; 9 bases are shared with TRBD1. Unmatched junction bases numbered 17, after V lost 5 bases and J lost 0 bases. The CDR3 contains 20 residues. Germline loops: CDR1 MNHNS, CDR2 SASEGT. Here the CDR3 DNA reads TGTGCCAGCAGTTCTCGAACCCCCGGACAGGGGCGCCATAGCAATCAGCCCCAGCATTTT. Protein product: CASSSRTPGQGRHSNQPQHF.

The count of this clonotype is one. Since no conserved phenylalanine or tryptophan closes the CDR3, a read error is the likely cause. The rearrangement joins TRBV12-3 or TRBV12-4 to TRBJ1-1; 7 nucleotides agree with TRBD1. The CDR3 loop spans 15 amino acids. The junction had 8 bases not matched to a gene; V was cut back by 6 bases and J by 1 base. CDR3 sequence: CASSRPGTANTEAFS. DNA for the CDR3: TGTGCCAGCAGCCGCCCCGGGACAGCGAACACTGAAGCTTTCTCT.

The V gene is TRBV20-1, the J gene TRBJ2-2; no definite D call. The CDR3 length is 14 residues. Trimming cost V 6 bases and J 0 bases, with 11 bases left between them. Looked up from germline, CDR1 is DFQATT and CDR2 is SNEGSKA (reference sequence). The CDR3 spells CSAHPRTNTGELFF. Here the CDR3 DNA reads TGCAGTGCCCACCCCCGCACGAACACCGGGGAGCTGTTTTTT.

With regard to this clonotype: A read error is possible here, since a much larger clone lies one base away. V usage is TRBV28 and J usage is TRBJ2-2; TRBD2 is a possible D gene (6 bases). This CDR3 is built from 15 residues. Germline V CDR1 and CDR2: MDHEN, SYDVKM. The CDR3 sequence: CDSTSPGEGTGELFF. Here the CDR3 DNA reads TGTGACAGCACCTCCCCGGGAGAGGGGACCGGGGAGCTGTTTTTT.

About this clonotype itself: This may be a read error: a much more frequent sequence differs by one nucleotide. Given the absence of the conserved phenylalanine or tryptophan at the CDR3 end, a read error is likely. The chain carries TRBV7-9 and TRBJ2-7; TRBD1 matches 11 bases. CDR3 size: 15 residues. Losses at the gene ends were 1 base for V and 3 bases for J; bases not matched to a gene: 2. Germline CDR1 is SEHNR and CDR2 is FQNEAQ (reference sequence). Here the CDR3 DNA reads TGTGCCAGCAGCTTAGACGGGACAGGGGGCTACGAGCAGTACTTA. The encoded protein is CASSLDGTGGYEQYL.

V is TRBV5-1 and J is TRBJ1-1; D is uncertain. The CDR3 consists of 16 residues. Germline loops: CDR1 SGHRS, CDR2 YFSETQ. V lost 4 bases and J 1 base, leaving 17 bases between the germline ends. This chain's CDR3 is CASSQRGTIRNTEAFF. The CDR3 DNA reads as TGCGCCAGCAGCCAGCGGGGTACGATCAGGAACACTGAAGCTTTCTTT.

This clonotype occurred a few times. The chain employs TRBV20-1 and TRBJ2-6, with D uncertain. Germline CDR1 and CDR2: DFQATT and SNEGSKA (reference sequence). V lost 0 bases and J 1 base, leaving 4 bases between the germline ends. The CDR3 has 14 amino acids. CDR3 residues: CSAREGSGANVLTF. DNA of the CDR3: TGCAGTGCTAGAGAGGGGTCTGGGGCCAACGTCCTGACTTTC.

In this sample, this clonotype turned up many times. Its ends do not fully match the called genes, so a read error is possible. The chain has TRBV6-5 and TRBJ2-1, with 7 positions matching TRBD2. Germline V gives CDR1 MNHEY, CDR2 SVGAGI. The CDR3 loop spans 17 amino acids. CDR3: CASSHSRAGRPYNEQFF. CDR3 bases: TGTGCCAGCAGTCACTCCCGAGCGGGGCGACCTTACAATGAGCAGTTCTTC.

The rearrangement uses TRBV4-2 and TRBJ1-3; D gene ambiguous. There are 15 residues in the CDR3. Germline assignment: CDR1 LGHNA and CDR2 YNFKEQ. V lost 2 bases and J 0 bases, leaving 8 bases between the germline ends. CDR3 protein: CASSQQVLSGNTIYF. CDR3 bases: TGTGCCAGCAGCCAACAGGTTCTCTCTGGAAACACCATATATTTT.

V gene TRBV19 combines with J gene TRBJ1-1; no clear D. Trimming took 3 bases from V and 6 from J, leaving 8 bases between them. Germline CDR1 LNHDA, CDR2 SQIVND (reference sequence). CDR3 length: 12 amino acids. The CDR3 sequence is CASSIGLAEAFF. In DNA, the CDR3 is TGTGCCAGTAGTATTGGGTTGGCTGAAGCTTTCTTT.

This clonotype was picked up many times. Sequence at one end of the junction differs from germline and may be a read error. In DNA form, the CDR3 reads TGTGCCAGCAGCTTAGGACAGTCCTACGAGCAGTACTTC. This gives the protein CASSLGQSYEQYF. The V call is TRBV12-3 or TRBV12-4, the J call TRBJ2-7; D may be TRBD1 (6 bases). The CDR3 runs 13 residues.

This clonotype was observed a handful of times. The chain combines TRBV6-1 with TRBJ2-2; D perhaps matches TRBD2 (6 bases). Per the germline V gene, CDR1 is MNHNS and CDR2 is SASEGT. Trimming pared 4 bases from V and 4 bases from J, leaving 19 bases between. The CDR3 sequence is 17 residues long. The CDR3 loop reads CASSVSGTFTLTGELFF. Written as DNA, the CDR3 is TGTGCCAGCAGTGTATCCGGGACTTTCACCCTCACCGGGGAGCTGTTTTTT.

J is TRBJ2-7 and V is TRBV4-1; TRBD1 agrees at 12 bases. The CDR3 covers 19 residues. Trimming removed 3 bases from V and 4 bases from J; junction bases left unmatched: 16. Germline V gene sequence: CDR1 MGHRA, CDR2 YSYEKL. The CDR3 sequence is CASSHPGTGGAFSSYEQYF. The CDR3 coding sequence is TGCGCCAGCAGCCACCCCGGGACAGGGGGCGCTTTTTCGTCTTACGAGCAGTACTTC.